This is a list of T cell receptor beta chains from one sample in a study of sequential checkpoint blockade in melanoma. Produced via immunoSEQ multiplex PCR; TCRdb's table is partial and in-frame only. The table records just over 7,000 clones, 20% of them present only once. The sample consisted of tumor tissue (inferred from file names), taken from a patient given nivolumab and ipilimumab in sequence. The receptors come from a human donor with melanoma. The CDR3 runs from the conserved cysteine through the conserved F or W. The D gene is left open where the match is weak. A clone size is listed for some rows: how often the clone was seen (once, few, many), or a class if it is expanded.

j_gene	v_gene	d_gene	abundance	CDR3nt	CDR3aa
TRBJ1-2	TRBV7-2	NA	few	TGTGCCAGCAGCTTACCCCAGGTGCAAGGCTACACCTTC	CASSLPQVQGYTF
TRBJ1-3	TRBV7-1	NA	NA	TGTGCCAGCACCCAGGGTCCTGGAAACACCATATATTTT	CASTQGPGNTIYF
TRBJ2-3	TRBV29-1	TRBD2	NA	TGCAGCGTGACGCCGGGACTAGCGGGGGGCTTCAGCACAGATACGCAGTATTTT	CSVTPGLAGGFSTDTQYF
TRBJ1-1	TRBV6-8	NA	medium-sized	TGTGCCAGCAGCCCCGACCTGAGCGGGACTGAAGCTTTCTTT	CASSPDLSGTEAFF
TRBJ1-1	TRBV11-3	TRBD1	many	TGTGCCAGCAGCCCGGGGGACAGGGGAGGGACTGAAGCTTTCTTT	CASSPGDRGGTEAFF
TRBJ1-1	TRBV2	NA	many	TGTGCCAGCAGTCTCGGGGGCGGGCGGGGCACTGAAGCTTTCTTT	CASSLGGGRGTEAFF
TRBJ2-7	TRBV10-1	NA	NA	TGCGCCAGCAGTAGAGTATGGGAGACCGAGCAGTACTTC	CASSRVWETEQYF
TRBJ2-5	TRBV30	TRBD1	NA	TGTGCCTGGAGTGGACAGGGGGAGACCCAGTACTTC	CAWSGQGETQYF
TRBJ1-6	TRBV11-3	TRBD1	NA	TGTGCCAGCAACACCGCCGGGACAGGGGGTGAATCACCCCTCCACTTT	CASNTAGTGGESPLHF
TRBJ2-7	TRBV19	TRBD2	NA	TGTGCCAGTAGGAGGACTAGCGGGGACTACGACGAGCAGTACTTC	CASRRTSGDYDEQYF
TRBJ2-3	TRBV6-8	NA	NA	TGTGCCAGCAGTTATTTTTTTTTAGGAAAGGGGGCAGATACGCAGTATTTT	CASSYFFLGKGADTQYF
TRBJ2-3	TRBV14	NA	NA	TGTGCCAGCAGCCAAGTTGCTAGGGCTACGCAGTATTTT	CASSQVARATQYF
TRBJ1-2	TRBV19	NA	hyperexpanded	TGTGCCAGTAGTTTTGGCAGGGCCGGCTACACCTTC	CASSFGRAGYTF
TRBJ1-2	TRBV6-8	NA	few	TGTGCCAGCAGTTACACAGGGACCTATGGCTACACCTTC	CASSYTGTYGYTF
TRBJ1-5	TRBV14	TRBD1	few	TGTGCCGGTCCAGAGGGACAGCTAAATAATCAGCCCCAGCATTTT	CAGPEGQLNNQPQHF
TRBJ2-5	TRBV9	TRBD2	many	TGTGCCAGCAGTGCCATAGCGGGGGCCAAGTGGTACTTC	CASSAIAGAKWYF
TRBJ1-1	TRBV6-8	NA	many	TGTGCCAGCAGTCCCCGGGACAACTCGAACACTGAAGCTTTCTTT	CASSPRDNSNTEAFF
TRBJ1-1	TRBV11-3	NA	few	TGTGCCAGCAGCTTAGATTCGAACAGTCCGATAGAAGCTTTCTTT	CASSLDSNSPIEAFF
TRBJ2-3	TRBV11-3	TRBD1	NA	TGTGCCAGCAGCCCCGGGACAGGGGGAGATACGCAGTATTTT	CASSPGTGGDTQYF
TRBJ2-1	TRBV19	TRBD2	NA	TGTGCCAGTAGGATTTCTAGCGGAGAGTACAATGAGCAGTTCTTC	CASRISSGEYNEQFF
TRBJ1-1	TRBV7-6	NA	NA	TGTGCCAGCAGCCCGAAGACAGGATTGAACACTGAAGCTTTCTTT	CASSPKTGLNTEAFF
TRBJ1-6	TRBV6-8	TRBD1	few	TGTGCCAGCAGCCCGGGACAGCGTTCACCCCTCCACTTT	CASSPGQRSPLHF
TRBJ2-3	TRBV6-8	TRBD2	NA	TGTGCCAGCAGTTACTCGCGGAGCGGGGGGCAGGGGAGCACAGATACGCAGTATTTT	CASSYSRSGGQGSTDTQYF
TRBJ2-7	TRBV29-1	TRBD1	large	TGCAGCGCCACTAGTGCGGGACAGGGTTACGAGCAGTACTTC	CSATSAGQGYEQYF
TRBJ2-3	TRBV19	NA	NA	TGTGCCAGTAGCTCATCGACCCCTTCCGAGGGATGGACAGATACGCAGTATTTT	CASSSSTPSEGWTDTQYF